This T cell receptor (beta chain) was identified during a study of human T cells and chemical hapten exposure. About the study: Per-sample variation in TCR yield stemmed mainly from small pooled library volume differences.

Deletions cut 5 bases from V and 5 bases from J, with 12 bases between. This CDR3 contains 13 residues. The germline CDR1 and CDR2 sequences are SGHAT and FQDESV (reference sequence). TCRdb reprocessed the RACE reads with MiXCR, giving one entry per CDR3 protein. The sample contains 60,000 to 70,000 distinct CDR3 sequences, roughly 11% of which appear only once. As to this clonotype: Its antigen is as yet unknown.

Indicated time point: pre-sensitization, week 0. The treatment denotes: therapeutic diphenylcyclopropenone sensitization with weekly scalp DPC. The total RNA was obtained from whole blood that was not fractionated. Regarding the study as a whole: Patch test score rose with PT1 expanded TCRs, significant at 8, 16, 32, not 4.

This sequence joins TRBV11-1 and TRBJ1-1; no firm D call. This TCR came from a woman aged 45 to 65 with alopecia areata. Some clones in this sample may be carry-over from other donors' samples. The source was whole blood, collected in connection with sensitization to the hapten diphenylcyclopropenone (DPC). The CDR3, as DNA: TGTGCCAGCAGCGCTTCCCCCAGTACTGAAGCTTTCTTT. It translates to CASSASPSTEAFF.